This TCR beta chain was identified in a study of blood T cells in healthy people across ages. The second PCR ran roughly 6 to 11 cycles with a sample-barcoded 5' primer and J-beta primers. A tag from a template-switch adaptor with 12 random nucleotides marked each cDNA molecule. TCRdb used MiXCR to reprocess the 5' RACE reads, holding one entry per CDR3 protein. The sample includes 2 million or so distinct CDR3 sequences, around 48% of them seen just once. The table lists this clonotype with a few counts. This CDR3 comprises 16 residues. Germline trimming cut 5 bases from V and 0 bases from J; bases unmatched to any gene: 6. Germline V gene data show CDR1 as MNHEY and CDR2 as SVGEGT.

The sequence derives from a middle-aged woman in good health. The V and J genes are TRBV6-2 or TRBV6-3 and TRBJ2-4, with 8 positions matching TRBD2. Material: blood. CDR3 protein: CASSPFGGGAKNIQYF. The DNA for the CDR3 is TGTGCCAGCAGTCCATTCGGGGGGGGAGCCAAAAACATTCAGTACTTC.